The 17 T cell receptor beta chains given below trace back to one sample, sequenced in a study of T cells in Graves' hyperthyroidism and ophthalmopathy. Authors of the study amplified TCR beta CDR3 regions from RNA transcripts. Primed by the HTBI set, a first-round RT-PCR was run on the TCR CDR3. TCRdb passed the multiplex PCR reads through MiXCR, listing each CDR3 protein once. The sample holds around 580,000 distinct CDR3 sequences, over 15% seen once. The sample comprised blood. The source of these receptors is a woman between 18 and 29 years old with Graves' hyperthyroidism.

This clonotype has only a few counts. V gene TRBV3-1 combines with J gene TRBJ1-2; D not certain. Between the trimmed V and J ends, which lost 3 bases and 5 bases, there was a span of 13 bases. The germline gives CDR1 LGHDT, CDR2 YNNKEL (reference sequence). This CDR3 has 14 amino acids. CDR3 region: CASSHVTSFYGYTF. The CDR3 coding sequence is TGTGCCAGCAGCCACGTGACAAGTTTTTATGGCTACACCTTC.

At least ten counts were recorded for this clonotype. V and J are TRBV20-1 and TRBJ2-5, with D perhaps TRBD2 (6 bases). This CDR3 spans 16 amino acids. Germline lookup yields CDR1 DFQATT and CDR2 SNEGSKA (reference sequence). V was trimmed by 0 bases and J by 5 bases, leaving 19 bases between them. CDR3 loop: CSARDYSGATRETQYF. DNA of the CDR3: TGCAGTGCTAGAGATTATAGCGGAGCCACCCGGGAGACCCAGTACTTC.

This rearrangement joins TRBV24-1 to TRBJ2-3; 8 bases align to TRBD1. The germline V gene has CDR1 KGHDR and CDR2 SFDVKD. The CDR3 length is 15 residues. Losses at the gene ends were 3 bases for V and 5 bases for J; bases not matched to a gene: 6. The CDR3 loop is CATSDLGQAGDTQYF. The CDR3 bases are TGTGCCACCAGTGATCTGGGACAGGCGGGAGATACGCAGTATTTT.

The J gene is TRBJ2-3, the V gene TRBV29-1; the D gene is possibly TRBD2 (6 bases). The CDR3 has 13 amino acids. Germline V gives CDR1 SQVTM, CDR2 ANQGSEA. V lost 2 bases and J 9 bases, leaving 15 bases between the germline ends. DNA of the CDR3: TGCAGCGTTGAACCTAGGACTACTCGAACGCAGTATTTT. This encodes CSVEPRTTRTQYF.

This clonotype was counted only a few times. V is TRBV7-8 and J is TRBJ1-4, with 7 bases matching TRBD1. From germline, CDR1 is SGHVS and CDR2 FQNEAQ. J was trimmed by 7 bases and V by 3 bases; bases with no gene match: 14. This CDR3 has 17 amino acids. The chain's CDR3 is CASSFYRGTGSGEKLFF. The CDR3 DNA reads TGTGCCAGCAGCTTCTACAGGGGCACGGGATCAGGTGAAAAACTGTTTTTT.

CDR3 in DNA: TGCAGTGCTAGGCGTCCGACTGGAATCTACGAGCAGTACTTC. Amino acids: CSARRPTGIYEQYF. The chain employs TRBV20-1 and TRBJ2-7; D not resolved. Germline V lookup: CDR1 DFQATT, CDR2 SNEGSKA (reference sequence). With 3 bases removed from V and 3 bases from J, the gap between germline ends came to 15 bases. The CDR3 sequence is 14 residues long.

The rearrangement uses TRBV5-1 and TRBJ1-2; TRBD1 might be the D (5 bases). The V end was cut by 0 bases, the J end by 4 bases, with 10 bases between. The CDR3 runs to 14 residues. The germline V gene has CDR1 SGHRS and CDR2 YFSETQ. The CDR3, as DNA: TGCGCCAGCAGCTTGGAAAGGGGAAGCTATGGCTACACCTTC. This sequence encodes CASSLERGSYGYTF.

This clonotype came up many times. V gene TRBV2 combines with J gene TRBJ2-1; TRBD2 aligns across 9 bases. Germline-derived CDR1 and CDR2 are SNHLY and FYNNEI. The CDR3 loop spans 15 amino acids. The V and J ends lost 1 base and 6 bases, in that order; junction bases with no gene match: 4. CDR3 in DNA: TGTGCCAGCAGTGAAGGGCGGGGGGGCTTCAATGAGCAGTTCTTC. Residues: CASSEGRGGFNEQFF.

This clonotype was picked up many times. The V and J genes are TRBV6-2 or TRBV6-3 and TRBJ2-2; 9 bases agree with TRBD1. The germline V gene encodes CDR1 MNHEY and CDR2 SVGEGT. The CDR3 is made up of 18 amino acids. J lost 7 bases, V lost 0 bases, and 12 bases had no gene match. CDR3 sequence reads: CASSYSIRRDRDSGELFF. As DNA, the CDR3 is TGTGCCAGCAGTTACTCGATTAGGCGGGACAGGGACAGCGGGGAGCTGTTTTTT.

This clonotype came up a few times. CDR3 DNA: TGCAGTGCCATCCGGGACAGGGGGGAAAAACTGTTTTTT. It yields the protein CSAIRDRGEKLFF. The chain employs TRBV20-1 and TRBJ1-4, with TRBD1 identical over 11 bases. Trimming removed 6 bases from V and 8 bases from J; junction bases left unmatched: 5. Germline V gene sequence: CDR1 DFQATT, CDR2 SNEGSKA (reference sequence). This CDR3 has 13 residues.

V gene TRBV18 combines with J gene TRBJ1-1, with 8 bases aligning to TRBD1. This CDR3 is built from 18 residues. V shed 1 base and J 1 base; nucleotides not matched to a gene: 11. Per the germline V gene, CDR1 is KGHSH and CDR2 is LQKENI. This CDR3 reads CASSPLGQGAIKNTEAFF. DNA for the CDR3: TGTGCCAGCTCACCACTCGGGCAGGGGGCAATTAAGAACACTGAAGCTTTCTTT.

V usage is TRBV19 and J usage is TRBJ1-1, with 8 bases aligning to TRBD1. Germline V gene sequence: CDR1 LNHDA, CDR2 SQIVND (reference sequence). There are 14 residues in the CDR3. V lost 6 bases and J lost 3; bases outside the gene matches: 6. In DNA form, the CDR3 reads TGTGCCAGTAGAGAGGACAGGGCTGACACTGAAGCTTTCTTT. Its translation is CASREDRADTEAFF.

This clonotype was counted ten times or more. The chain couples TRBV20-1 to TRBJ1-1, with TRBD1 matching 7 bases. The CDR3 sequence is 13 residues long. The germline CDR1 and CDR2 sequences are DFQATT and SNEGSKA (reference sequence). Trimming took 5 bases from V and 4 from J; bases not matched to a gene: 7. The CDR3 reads CSAARTGRTEAFF. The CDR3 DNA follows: TGCAGTGCTGCCCGGACAGGCCGCACTGAAGCTTTCTTT.

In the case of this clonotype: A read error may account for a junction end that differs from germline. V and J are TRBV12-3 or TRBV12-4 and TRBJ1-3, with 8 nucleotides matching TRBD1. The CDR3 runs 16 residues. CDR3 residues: CASNGDRSNSGSTIYF. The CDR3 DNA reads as TGTGCCAGCAATGGGGACAGGTCGAACTCTGGAAGCACCATATATTTT.

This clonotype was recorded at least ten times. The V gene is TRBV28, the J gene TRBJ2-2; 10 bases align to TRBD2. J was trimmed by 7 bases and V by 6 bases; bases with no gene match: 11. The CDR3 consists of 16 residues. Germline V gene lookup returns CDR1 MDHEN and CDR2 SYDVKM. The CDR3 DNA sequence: TGTGCCAGCAGAAACCAGCGGGAGGGTTGGAACGGGGAGCTGTTTTTT. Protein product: CASRNQREGWNGELFF.

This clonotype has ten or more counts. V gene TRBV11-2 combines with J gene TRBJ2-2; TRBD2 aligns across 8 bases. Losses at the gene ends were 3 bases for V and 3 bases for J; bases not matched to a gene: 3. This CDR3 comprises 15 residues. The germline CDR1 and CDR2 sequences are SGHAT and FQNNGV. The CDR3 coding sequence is TGTGCCAGCAGCTTGGGACTAGATCACACCGGGGAGCTGTTTTTT. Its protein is CASSLGLDHTGELFF. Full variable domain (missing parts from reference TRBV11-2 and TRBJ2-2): EAGVAQSPRYKIIEKRQSVAFWCNPISGHATLYWYQQILGQGPKLLIQFQNNGVVDDSQLPKDRFSAERLKGVDSTLKIQPAKLEDSAVYLCASSLGLDHTGELFFGEGSRLTVL.

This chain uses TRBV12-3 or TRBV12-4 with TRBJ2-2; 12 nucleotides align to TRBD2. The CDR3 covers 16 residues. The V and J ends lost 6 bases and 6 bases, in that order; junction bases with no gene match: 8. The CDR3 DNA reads TGTGCCAGCAGACACCCTAGCGGGGGGGGGTCCGGGGAGCTGTTTTTT. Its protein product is CASRHPSGGGSGELFF.